The T cell receptor (beta chain) under discussion was sequenced for a study of shared clonotypes between healthy human individuals. The CDR3 loop spans 13 amino acids. The V gene's germline CDR1 is MNHNY and CDR2 SVGAGI (reference sequence). V was clipped by 5 bases and J by 7 bases; unmatched bases: 5. Clones were sequenced by immunoSEQ multiplex PCR, and TCRdb holds only the in-frame ones, with some missing. This table holds some 1.1 million clones, approximately 77% found once. The sequence was collected from a man younger than 30 in good health. Some clones in this sample may be carry-over from other donors' samples. The chain has TRBV6-6 and TRBJ1-5; 7 bases are shared with TRBD1. Source material: memory CD4+ T cells from PBMCs. Subset of the sample: CD45RA-negative fraction. This chain's CDR3 is CASSQQGNQPQHF. CDR3 DNA sequence: TGTGCCAGCAGTCAACAGGGGAACCAGCCCCAGCATTTT.